A selection of T cell receptor beta chains follows, all from one sample in a study of OX40 agonist ivuxolimab in advanced cancers. Assay used: immunoSEQ multiplex PCR; TCRdb lists only in-frame clones, some missing. This sample carries approximately 25,000 clones, about 88% of them seen once, and the ten largest clones take about 28%. The material was CD4+ or CD8+ T cells sorted from blood, obtained in a trial of the OX40 agonist ivuxolimab. Receptors were obtained from an adult with an advanced solid tumor such as melanoma, head and neck, liver or kidney cancer. Each CDR3 is given with its conserved first and last residue. The order of the fields is V gene, J gene, CDR3 protein.

v_gene: TRBV7-2; j_gene: TRBJ1-3; CDR3aa: CASPGIGNTIYF
v_gene: TRBV7-2; j_gene: TRBJ2-1; CDR3aa: CASSLAGGGNNEQFF
v_gene: TRBV27; j_gene: TRBJ1-3; CDR3aa: CASTLGNSGNTIYF
v_gene: TRBV2; j_gene: TRBJ2-7; CDR3aa: CASSALGETYEQYF
v_gene: TRBV27; j_gene: TRBJ2-7; CDR3aa: CASRIGLAGNEQYF
v_gene: TRBV5-4; j_gene: TRBJ1-1; CDR3aa: CASSSFRDRGTEAFF
v_gene: TRBV9; j_gene: TRBJ2-7; CDR3aa: CASSPSGGAAYEQYF
v_gene: TRBV4-2; j_gene: TRBJ2-1; CDR3aa: CASSQDRGIPYNEQFF
v_gene: TRBV7-6; j_gene: TRBJ1-6; CDR3aa: CASSLALGGYNSPLHF
v_gene: TRBV7-8; j_gene: TRBJ1-5; CDR3aa: CASSLGGGPYSNQPQHF
v_gene: TRBV9; j_gene: TRBJ2-5; CDR3aa: CASSGDRSQETQYF
v_gene: TRBV14; j_gene: TRBJ2-1; CDR3aa: CASSLLRNEQFF
v_gene: TRBV28; j_gene: TRBJ2-2; CDR3aa: CASSLLADIWDTGELFF
v_gene: TRBV4-1; j_gene: TRBJ2-7; CDR3aa: CASSQDPRGGSDEQYF
v_gene: TRBV30; j_gene: TRBJ1-1; CDR3aa: CAWSSGLGRTEAFF